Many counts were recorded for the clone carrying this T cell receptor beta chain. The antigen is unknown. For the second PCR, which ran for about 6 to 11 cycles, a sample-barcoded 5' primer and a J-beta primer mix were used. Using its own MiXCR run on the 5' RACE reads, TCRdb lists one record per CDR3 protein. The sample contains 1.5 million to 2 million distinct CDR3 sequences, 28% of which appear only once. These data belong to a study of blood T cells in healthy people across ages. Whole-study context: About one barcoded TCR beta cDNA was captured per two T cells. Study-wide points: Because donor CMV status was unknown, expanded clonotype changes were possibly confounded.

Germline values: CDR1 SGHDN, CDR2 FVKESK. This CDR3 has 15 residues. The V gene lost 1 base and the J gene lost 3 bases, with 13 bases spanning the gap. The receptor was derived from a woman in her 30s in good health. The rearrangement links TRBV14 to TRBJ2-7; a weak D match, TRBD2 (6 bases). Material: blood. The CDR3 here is CASSQGGRGGYEQYF. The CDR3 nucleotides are TGTGCCAGCAGCCAAGGAGGCCGGGGAGGCTACGAGCAGTACTTC.